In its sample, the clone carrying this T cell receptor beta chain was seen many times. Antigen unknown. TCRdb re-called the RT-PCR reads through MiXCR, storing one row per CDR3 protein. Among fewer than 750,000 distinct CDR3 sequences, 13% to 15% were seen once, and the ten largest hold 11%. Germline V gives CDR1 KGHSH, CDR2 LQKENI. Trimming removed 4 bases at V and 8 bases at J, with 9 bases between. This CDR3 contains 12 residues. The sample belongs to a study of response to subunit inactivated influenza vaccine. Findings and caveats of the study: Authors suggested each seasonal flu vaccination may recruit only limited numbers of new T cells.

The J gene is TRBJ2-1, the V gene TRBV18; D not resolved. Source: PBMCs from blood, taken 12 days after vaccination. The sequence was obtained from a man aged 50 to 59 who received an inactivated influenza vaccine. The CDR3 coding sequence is TGTGCCAGCTCACATGGGATGGATGAGCAGTTCTTC. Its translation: CASSHGMDEQFF.